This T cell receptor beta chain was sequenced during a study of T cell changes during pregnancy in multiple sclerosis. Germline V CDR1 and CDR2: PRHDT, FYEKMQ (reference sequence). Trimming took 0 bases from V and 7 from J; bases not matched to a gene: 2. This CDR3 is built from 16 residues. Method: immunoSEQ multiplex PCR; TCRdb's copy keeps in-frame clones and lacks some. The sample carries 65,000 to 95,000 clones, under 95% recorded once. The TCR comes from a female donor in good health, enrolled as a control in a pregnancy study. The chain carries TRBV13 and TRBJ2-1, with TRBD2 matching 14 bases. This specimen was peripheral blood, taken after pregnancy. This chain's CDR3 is CASSLGGTSGRNEQFF. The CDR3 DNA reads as TGTGCCAGCAGCTTAGGAGGGACTAGCGGGAGAAATGAGCAGTTCTTC.